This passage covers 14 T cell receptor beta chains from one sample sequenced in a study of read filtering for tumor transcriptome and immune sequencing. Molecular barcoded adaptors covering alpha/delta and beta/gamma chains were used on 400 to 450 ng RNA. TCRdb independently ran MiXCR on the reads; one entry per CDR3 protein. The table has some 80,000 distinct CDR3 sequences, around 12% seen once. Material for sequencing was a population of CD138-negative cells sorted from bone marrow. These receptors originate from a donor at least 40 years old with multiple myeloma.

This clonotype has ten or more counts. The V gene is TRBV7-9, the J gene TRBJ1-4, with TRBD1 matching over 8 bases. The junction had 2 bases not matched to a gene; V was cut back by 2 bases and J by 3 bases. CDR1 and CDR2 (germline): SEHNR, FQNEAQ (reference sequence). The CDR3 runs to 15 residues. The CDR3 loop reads CASSLQGAANEKLFF. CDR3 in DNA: TGTGCCAGCAGCTTACAGGGGGCTGCTAATGAAAAACTGTTTTTT.

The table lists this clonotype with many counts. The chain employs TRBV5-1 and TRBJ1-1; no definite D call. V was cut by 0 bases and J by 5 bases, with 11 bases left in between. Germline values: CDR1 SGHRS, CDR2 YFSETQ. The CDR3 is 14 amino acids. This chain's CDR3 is CASSLVGDGTEAFF. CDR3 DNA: TGCGCCAGCAGCTTGGTGGGAGATGGGACTGAAGCTTTCTTT.

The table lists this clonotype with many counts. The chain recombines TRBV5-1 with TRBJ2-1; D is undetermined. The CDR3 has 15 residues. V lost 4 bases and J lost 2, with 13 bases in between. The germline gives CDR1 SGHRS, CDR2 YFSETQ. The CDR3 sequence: CASSRSMRTYNEQFF. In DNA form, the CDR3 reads TGCGCCAGCAGCCGTTCGATGAGGACCTACAATGAGCAGTTCTTC.

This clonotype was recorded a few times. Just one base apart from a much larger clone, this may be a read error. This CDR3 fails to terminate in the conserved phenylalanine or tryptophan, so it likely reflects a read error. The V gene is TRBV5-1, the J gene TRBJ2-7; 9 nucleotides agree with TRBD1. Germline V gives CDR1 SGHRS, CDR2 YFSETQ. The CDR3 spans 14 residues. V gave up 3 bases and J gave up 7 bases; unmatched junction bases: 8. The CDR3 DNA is TGCGCCAGCAGCTCCGGGACAGGGAAGACGGAGCAGTACCTC. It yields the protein CASSSGTGKTEQYL.

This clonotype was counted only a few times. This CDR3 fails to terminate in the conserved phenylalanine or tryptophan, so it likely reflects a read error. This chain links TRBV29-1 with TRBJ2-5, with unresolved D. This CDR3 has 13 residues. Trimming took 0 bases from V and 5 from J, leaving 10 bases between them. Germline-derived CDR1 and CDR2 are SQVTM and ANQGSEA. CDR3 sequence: CSVEEAPAETQYY. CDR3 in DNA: TGCAGCGTTGAAGAGGCACCAGCTGAGACCCAGTACTAC.

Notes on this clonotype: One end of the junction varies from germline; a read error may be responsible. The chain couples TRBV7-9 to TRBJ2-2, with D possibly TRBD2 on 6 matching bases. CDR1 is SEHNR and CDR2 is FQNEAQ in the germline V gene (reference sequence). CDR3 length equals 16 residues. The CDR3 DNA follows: TGTGCCAGCAGCTCCCTCCAGGGACCAAAGTTCGGGGGGCTGTTTTTT. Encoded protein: CASSSLQGPKFGGLFF.

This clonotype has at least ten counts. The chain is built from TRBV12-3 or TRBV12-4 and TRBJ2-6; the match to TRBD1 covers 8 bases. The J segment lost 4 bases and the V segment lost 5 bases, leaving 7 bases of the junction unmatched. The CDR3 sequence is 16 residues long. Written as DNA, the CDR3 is TGTGCCAGCAGTCCCAGGGGGCTTGCGGGGGCCAACGTCCTGACTTTC. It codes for CASSPRGLAGANVLTF.

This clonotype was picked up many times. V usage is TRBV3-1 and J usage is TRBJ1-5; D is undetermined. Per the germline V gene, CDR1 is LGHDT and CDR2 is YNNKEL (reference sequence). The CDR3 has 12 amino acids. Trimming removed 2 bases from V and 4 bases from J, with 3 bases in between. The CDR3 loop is CASSQSNQPQHF. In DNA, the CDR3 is TGTGCCAGCAGCCAATCAAATCAGCCCCAGCATTTT.

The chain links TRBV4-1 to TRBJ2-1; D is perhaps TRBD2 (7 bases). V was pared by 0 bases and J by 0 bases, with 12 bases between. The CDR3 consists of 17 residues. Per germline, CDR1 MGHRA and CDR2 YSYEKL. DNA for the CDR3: TGCGCCAGCAGCCAAGAAGGGGGGGGGAGCTCCTACAATGAGCAGTTCTTC. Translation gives CASSQEGGGSSYNEQFF.

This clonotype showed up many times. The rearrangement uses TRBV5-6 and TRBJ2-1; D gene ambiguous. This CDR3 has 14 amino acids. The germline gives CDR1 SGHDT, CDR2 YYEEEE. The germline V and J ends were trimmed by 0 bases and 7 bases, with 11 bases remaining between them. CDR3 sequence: CASSLVGAVNEQFF. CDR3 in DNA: TGTGCCAGCAGCTTGGTCGGAGCTGTTAATGAGCAGTTCTTC.

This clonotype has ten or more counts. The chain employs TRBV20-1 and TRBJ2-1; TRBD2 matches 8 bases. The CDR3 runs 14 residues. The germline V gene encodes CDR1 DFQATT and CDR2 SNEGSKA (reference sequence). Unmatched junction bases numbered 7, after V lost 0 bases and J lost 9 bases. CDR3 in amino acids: CSARDNSGRREQFF. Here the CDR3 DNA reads TGCAGTGCTAGAGATAACAGCGGGAGACGTGAGCAGTTCTTC.

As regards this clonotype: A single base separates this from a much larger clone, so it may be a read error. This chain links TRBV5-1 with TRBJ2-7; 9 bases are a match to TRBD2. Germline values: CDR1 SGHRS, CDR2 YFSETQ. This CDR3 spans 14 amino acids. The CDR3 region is CASSLTSGQMEQSF. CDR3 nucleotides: TGCGCCAGCAGCTTAACTAGCGGGCAAATGGAGCAGTCCTTC.

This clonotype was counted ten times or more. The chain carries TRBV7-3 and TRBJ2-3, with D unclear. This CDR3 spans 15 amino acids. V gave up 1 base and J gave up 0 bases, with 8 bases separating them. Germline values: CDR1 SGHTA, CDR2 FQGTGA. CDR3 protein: CASSLSPSSTDTQYF. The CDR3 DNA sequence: TGTGCCAGCAGCTTAAGTCCTTCTAGCACAGATACGCAGTATTTT.

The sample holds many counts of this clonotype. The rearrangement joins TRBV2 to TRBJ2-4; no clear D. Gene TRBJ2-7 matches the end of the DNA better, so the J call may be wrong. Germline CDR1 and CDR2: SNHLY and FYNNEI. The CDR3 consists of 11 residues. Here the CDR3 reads CASSSPVEQYF. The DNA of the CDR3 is TGTGCCAGCAGTTCTCCTGTCGAGCAGTACTTC.